This entry lists 9 T cell receptor beta chains sequenced from one sample in a study of blood T cell repertoires in COVID-19. The data were produced by immunoSEQ multiplex PCR, yet TCRdb's version contains in-frame clones alone and is incomplete. The sample lists 240,000 or so clones, about nine tenths seen once, with about 0.95% in the top ten. The sequenced material came from PBMCs or T cells enriched from blood (not recorded which). All receptors derive from a man aged 50-59 years who had been exposed to COVID-19.

The J gene is TRBJ1-2, the V gene TRBV6-5; 7 bases are shared with TRBD1. The CDR3 has 15 residues. The germline V gene has CDR1 MNHEY and CDR2 SVGAGI. Losses at the gene ends were 0 bases for V and 2 bases for J; bases not matched to a gene: 3. DNA of the CDR3: TGTGCCAGCAGTTACTCGACGACAGGGAACTATGGCTACACCTTC. Residues: CASSYSTTGNYGYTF.

This chain uses TRBV4-1 with TRBJ2-1; 8 positions match TRBD2. This CDR3 is built from 14 residues. Germline values: CDR1 MGHRA, CDR2 YSYEKL. With V trimmed by 6 bases and J by 6 bases, 7 bases remained unmatched. The CDR3 here is CASRSGTSFNEQFF. CDR3 in DNA: TGCGCCAGCAGGTCCGGGACTAGTTTCAATGAGCAGTTCTTC.

This sequence joins TRBV25-1 and TRBJ1-4; D unresolved. The CDR3 runs to 15 residues. The germline CDR1 and CDR2 sequences are MGHDK and SYGVNS. Trimming removed 3 bases at V and 0 bases at J, with 8 bases between. The CDR3 sequence: CASSDNPATNEKLFF. For the CDR3, the DNA is TGTGCCAGCAGTGATAACCCAGCAACTAATGAAAAACTGTTTTTT.

The chain joins TRBV11-2 to TRBJ2-2; D may be TRBD2 (5 bases). Looked up from germline, CDR1 is SGHAT and CDR2 is FQNNGV. This CDR3 is 16 amino acids long. Trimming removed 0 bases at V and 1 base at J, with 9 bases between. The CDR3, as DNA: TGTGCCAGCAGCTTAGAGCACCGGGGGAACACCGGGGAGCTGTTTTTT. Encoded protein: CASSLEHRGNTGELFF.

The gene calls are TRBV28 and TRBJ2-4, with TRBD1 as a possible D gene (6 bases). There are 12 residues in the CDR3. Germline CDR1 is MDHEN and CDR2 is SYDVKM. The V end was cut by 11 bases, the J end by 6 bases, with 14 bases between. CDR3 residues: CAVQGSVNIQYF. The CDR3 DNA reads TGTGCCGTACAGGGTTCCGTAAACATTCAGTACTTC.

This rearrangement joins TRBV28 to TRBJ1-6; 12 bases line up with TRBD1. There are 16 residues in the CDR3. V was pared by 4 bases and J by 10 bases, with 8 bases of the junction left unmatched. Germline V lookup: CDR1 MDHEN, CDR2 SYDVKM. The CDR3 region has the DNA TGTGCCAGCAGTTCTATTAGGGGACAGGGGGCATCACCCCTCCACTTT. This encodes CASSSIRGQGASPLHF.

V and J are TRBV7-9 and TRBJ2-2; 8 bases match TRBD2. Germline-derived CDR1 and CDR2 are SEHNR and FQNEAQ (reference sequence). V lost 2 bases, J lost 1 base, and 9 bases stayed unmatched. The CDR3 has 18 amino acids. In DNA form, the CDR3 reads TGTGCCAGCAGCTTACGAAAAGCGGGGGACCTGAACACCGGGGAGCTGTTTTTT. Translated, it gives CASSLRKAGDLNTGELFF.

The chain uses TRBV29-1 and TRBJ2-5; D is unclear. Trimming cost V 7 bases and J 1 base, with 13 bases left between them. Germline CDR1 and CDR2: SQVTM and ANQGSEA. The CDR3 runs 13 residues. In nucleotides, the CDR3 is TGCAGCGCGACACACTATTCCCAAGAGACCCAGTACTTC. Residues: CSATHYSQETQYF.

The rearrangement uses TRBV6-1 and TRBJ2-1; 13 bases are a match to TRBD2. The length of the CDR3 is 18 residues. J lost 7 bases, V lost 2 bases, and 11 bases had no gene match. In germline, CDR1 is MNHNS, CDR2 SASEGT. CDR3 sequence reads: CASSEQGLAGVGWNEQFF. For the CDR3, the DNA is TGTGCCAGCAGTGAACAAGGACTAGCGGGAGTAGGATGGAATGAGCAGTTCTTC.